The entry below describes one T cell receptor (beta chain). Its recognized antigen is unknown. No base-level quality is on record; no much larger clone is a single base apart. The CDR3 regions of human TCRbeta chains were subjected to immunosequencing. Under the source paper's analysis protocol: TCRs in the repertoires were compared against a reference library of SARS-CoV-2-specific TCRs that had been generated with the MIRA antigen-specificity platform. Breadth meant the fraction of unique TCRs that were SARS-CoV-2-associated, whereas depth meant the fraction of total T cells that were SARS-CoV-2-associated. Using the MIRA data, each spike-specific TCR was mapped to the spike region that the TCR reacts to and placed in a CD4 or CD8 class. Log10-transformed breadth and depth values were compared by one-way ANOVA with Sidak's multiple comparisons tests. TCRdb retrieved this table from immuneACCESS and kept in-frame rearrangements only. Not all clones are present; in checked studies, unresolved V genes account for under half, and no reason is known for the remainder. V and J calls and clone size are given by that table; D and trimming were obtained from the DNA. Counted in this sample were approximately 170,000 clones; 88% of them appeared once. The ten biggest clones cover about 9.9% of the sample.

The record originates from a study of T cell responses to AZD1222 COVID-19 vaccine (dated by TCRdb to about 2021). A note on the overall study: A total of 240 or so trial participants underwent TCR sequencing, of whom roughly 210 had received two doses of AZD1222 and approximately 26 had received two doses of the MenACWY control vaccine. Trial participants were enrolled into age subgroups of 18-55, 56-69 and 70-plus years, which contained around 150, 28 and 57 TCR-sequenced participants, respectively. The study at large found these results: Spike-specific TCR breadth and depth rose significantly after two AZD1222 doses compared with day 0 and with MenACWY recipients. Conclusions about previously exposed vaccinees were limited because only six AZD1222 recipients were SARS-CoV-2 seropositive at baseline. Participants were mostly white British and included more females than males, and it was suggested by the authors that clonal diversity may have been underestimated. Epitopes outside the regions mutated in the B.1.351 and B.1.1.7 variants were reportedly recognized by nearly half of the unique spike-specific TCRs. Because no samples from the day 14 peak response were available, repertoires could be characterized only after the peak T cell response. The whole spike protein was spanned by vaccine-associated CD4 TCRs, and dominant responses were seen in regions 160-218 and 743-854. The 56-69-year group was small, and its depth increase did not reach significance, likely because of low power.

The sample's time point, from its label and the paper: about 28 days (+/-7) after the second vaccine dose. AZD1222 recipients with second doses at about 4 weeks or about 12 weeks were pooled, because spike-specific TCR depth and breadth did not differ between schedules. The vaccinee samples were drawn from two UK trials, COV001 and COV002, one of which was a single-blind randomized controlled phase 2/3 trial testing AZD1222 (ChAdOx1 nCoV-19) in healthy adults. Trial participant PBMC samples were collected at day 0 and day 28 after the second dose for TCRbeta chain sequencing. As encoded in the germline V gene, CDR1 is MDHEN while CDR2 is SYDVKM. The CDR3 contains 12 residues, cysteine and phenylalanine counted. Only the CDR3 region is kept as DNA, spanning 36 bases read in frame from base 1. V and J are trimmed by 5 bases and 7 bases, and the gene matches miss 2 bases of the junction.

This sequence originates from an adult who received the AZD1222 COVID-19 vaccine. In this chain, TRBV28 is recombined with TRBJ1-5, and 7 junctional nucleotides match TRBD1. This material consisted of peripheral blood, taken 28 days after the second AZD1222 dose. Here is the DNA: TGTGCCAGCAGTCCGACAGGGCAGCCCCAGCATTTT. This sequence encodes CASSPTGQPQHF.